This TCR beta chain was identified in a study of CD8 T cells in Susac syndrome. This CDR3 has 17 amino acids. V lost 4 bases and J lost 4, with 19 bases in between. CDR1 and CDR2 (germline): KGHDR, SFDVKD. After extraction with the RNeasy kit, about 0.45 to 1 ug of the RNA was reverse transcribed using random hexamers. By means of immunoSEQ multiplex PCR, TCR beta CDR3 spanning 54 Vbeta and 13 Jbeta underwent amplification. MiXCR, applied by TCRdb to the immunoSEQ multiplex PCR reads, yields one record per CDR3 protein. The sample has fewer than 300,000 distinct CDR3 sequences, approximately 84% seen once. As concerns this clonotype: Antigen unknown.

Overall study findings and caveats: An acknowledgment was made by the study that its TCR sequencing and HLA analysis involved relatively few individuals.

The CD8+ and CD4+ T cells were negatively isolated, with the TEMRA cells enriched by FACS. Sequencing used CD8+ T cells from PBMCs. The V call is TRBV24-1, the J call TRBJ2-1, with D perhaps matching TRBD1 or TRBD2 (5 bases each). This clonotype was obtained from a human donor with multiple sclerosis. CDR3 coding DNA: TGTGCCACCAGTGACCCCAATTTCGATGGGGGATACAATGAGCAGTTCTTC. Amino acids: CATSDPNFDGGYNEQFF.